This TCR beta chain is from a study of cytomegalovirus exposure and HLA in healthy donors. Study information: Inside one of the first data releases sat around 80 million unique TCRs taken from HLA-typed donors.

PCR amplification relied on 60 Vbeta primers (plus 13 Jbeta primers). The table came from immunoSEQ multiplex PCR; TCRdb's copy has only in-frame clones and leaves some out. The table shows about 130,000 clones, with 80% to 90% occurring only once. The CDR3 consists of 16 residues. Germline values: CDR1 SGHRS, CDR2 YFSETQ. V lost 0 bases to trimming and J lost 4 bases; unmatched junction nucleotides: 6. A remark on this clone: Its antigen is currently unknown.

Study-level findings and limits: The dataset shows that most TCR sequences were rare, while some public TCRs occurred in many donors.

This sequence joins TRBV5-1 and TRBJ2-5; 10 positions agree with TRBD2. The sample taken for sequencing was PBMCs. The sequence came from a woman between 25 and 40 years old in good health and CMV-seronegative. The CDR3 nucleotides read TGCGCCAGCAGCTTGGTAGCTAGCGGGGGTGGAGAGACCCAGTACTTC. Translating it yields CASSLVASGGGETQYF. The whole variable domain, filled in from reference TRBV5-1 and TRBJ2-5, reads KAGVTQTPRYLIKTRGQQVTLSCSPISGHRSVSWYQQTPGQGLQFLFEYFSETQRNKGNFPGRFSGRQFSNSRSEMNVSTLELGDSALYLCASSLVASGGGETQYFGPGTRLLVL.